This entry lists 17 T cell receptor beta chains sequenced from one sample in a study of CD8 T cells in ankylosing spondylitis. One entry per CDR3 protein, called by TCRdb with MiXCR from the 5' RACE reads. The sample holds about 39,000 distinct CDR3 sequences, over 2.5% seen once. Sequencing was carried out using blood, either unsorted or a sorted T cell fraction (not recorded which). The receptor set was obtained from a male donor with ankylosing spondylitis or in good health (not recorded which).

This clonotype was seen repeatedly, ten times or more. This chain connects TRBV9 to TRBJ2-3; D may be TRBD1 (6 bases). The CDR3 sequence is 16 residues long. V lost 4 bases to trimming and J lost 1 base, with 16 bases between them. Germline V gene data show CDR1 as SGDLS and CDR2 as YYNGEE. The CDR3 bases are TGTGCCAGCAGCCCCCCCGGGGCAGGGGGCACAGATACGCAGTATTTT. This codes for CASSPPGAGGTDTQYF.

This clonotype was recorded at least ten times. The J gene is TRBJ2-2, the V gene TRBV9; 7 bases agree with TRBD1. Germline V lookup: CDR1 SGDLS, CDR2 YYNGEE. V dropped 1 base and J dropped 5; count of bases not matched to a gene: 8. The CDR3 has 16 amino acids. CDR3 sequence (DNA): TGTGCCAGCAGCGTACACCCAACAGGGGTTACCGGGGAGCTGTTTTTT. Protein: CASSVHPTGVTGELFF.

This clonotype was seen ten or more times. CDR3 sequence (DNA): TGTGCCAGCAGCGTAGCTCCGGATCCACGATCAGGCCAAGAGACCCAGTACTTC. Translating gives CASSVAPDPRSGQETQYF. The gene calls are TRBV9 and TRBJ2-5, with D hard to call. V lost 0 bases, J lost 1 base, and 19 bases lay in between. CDR1 SGDLS and CDR2 YYNGEE come from the germline V gene. The CDR3 spans 18 residues.

This clonotype showed up many times. This chain links TRBV9 with TRBJ2-1; 16 nucleotides match TRBD2. J gave up 9 bases and V 3 bases, and 9 bases lay outside the gene matches. The V gene's germline CDR1 is SGDLS and CDR2 YYNGEE. The CDR3 loop spans 17 amino acids. CDR3 sequence reads: CASSAPGLAGGPVEQFF. The CDR3 region has the DNA TGTGCCAGCAGCGCCCCGGGACTAGCGGGGGGGCCGGTTGAGCAGTTCTTC.

This clonotype was seen many times. The chain employs TRBV9 and TRBJ2-2, with TRBD1 matching over 8 bases. CDR3 size: 15 residues. The trim removed 4 bases at V and 1 base at J, leaving 3 bases unmatched. The V gene's germline CDR1 is SGDLS and CDR2 YYNGEE. CDR3 sequence: CASSLGQGNTGELFF. The CDR3 DNA reads as TGTGCCAGCAGCCTTGGACAGGGGAACACCGGGGAGCTGTTTTTT.

This clonotype was counted at least ten times. The V gene is TRBV9, the J gene TRBJ2-1; the match to TRBD2 covers 13 bases. Trimming cost V 3 bases and J 7 bases; bases outside gene matches: 4. Germline CDR1 SGDLS, CDR2 YYNGEE. The CDR3 is made up of 15 amino acids. The CDR3 DNA reads TGTGCCAGCAGCGCCCGACTAGCGGGGGGTAATGAGCAGTTCTTC. This translates into CASSARLAGGNEQFF.

This clonotype occurred many times. The J gene is TRBJ2-1, the V gene TRBV9; TRBD2 matches 8 bases. Germline trimming cut 0 bases from V and 6 bases from J; bases unmatched to any gene: 8. Germline V gene data show CDR1 as SGDLS and CDR2 as YYNGEE. CDR3 length equals 16 residues. CDR3 sequence reads: CASSVVEWTSRNEQFF. The DNA of the CDR3 is TGTGCCAGCAGCGTAGTGGAATGGACTAGCCGCAATGAGCAGTTCTTC.

This clonotype was counted at least ten times. The chain uses TRBV9 and TRBJ2-5, with D uncertain. Deletions cut 2 bases from V and 5 bases from J, with 10 bases between. This CDR3 has 13 amino acids. Germline loops: CDR1 SGDLS, CDR2 YYNGEE. The DNA of the CDR3 is TGTGCCAGCAGCGTGCGGCTGCGGGAGACCCAGTACTTC. Translation gives CASSVRLRETQYF.

At least ten counts were recorded for this clonotype. The CDR3 DNA reads TGTGCCAGCAGCCTCGGACAGCCCCCAGAGACCCAGTACTTC. It codes for CASSLGQPPETQYF. The chain joins TRBV9 to TRBJ2-5, with D perhaps matching TRBD1 (6 bases). Germline V lookup: CDR1 SGDLS, CDR2 YYNGEE. CDR3 length: 14 amino acids. Trimming removed 4 bases from V and 4 bases from J, with 14 bases in between. Together with reference TRBV9 and TRBJ2-5, the CDR3 gives the full variable domain: DSGVTQTPKHLITATGQRVTLRCSPRSGDLSVYWYQQSLDQGLQFLIQYYNGEERAKGNILERFSAQQFPDLHSELNLSSLELGDSALYFCASSLGQPPETQYFGPGTRLLVL.

This clonotype was seen many times. The gene calls are TRBV9 and TRBJ2-1, with D perhaps TRBD1 or TRBD2 (5 bases each). The CDR3 sequence is 14 residues long. Germline values: CDR1 SGDLS, CDR2 YYNGEE. V was cut by 0 bases and J by 9 bases, with 13 bases left in between. This CDR3 reads CASSVVAGAGEQFF. In DNA, the CDR3 is TGTGCCAGCAGCGTAGTTGCCGGGGCCGGTGAGCAGTTCTTC.

This clonotype was counted many times. The chain recombines TRBV9 with TRBJ2-3, with 7 positions matching TRBD2. Germline V gene data show CDR1 as SGDLS and CDR2 as YYNGEE. V was clipped by 2 bases and J by 0 bases; unmatched bases: 3. This CDR3 spans 15 amino acids. CDR3 bases: TGTGCCAGCAGCGTGAGCGGGGCTAGCACAGATACGCAGTATTTT. It specifies CASSVSGASTDTQYF.

This clonotype occurred many times. The CDR3 loop is CASSVDSKRDSYNEQFF. As DNA, the CDR3 is TGTGCCAGCAGCGTAGATTCAAAACGGGACAGCTACAATGAGCAGTTCTTC. The genes are TRBV9 and TRBJ2-1; 7 bases line up with TRBD1. CDR3 size: 17 residues. Trimming removed 0 bases from V and 3 bases from J; junction bases left unmatched: 9. In germline, CDR1 is SGDLS, CDR2 YYNGEE.

The chain joins TRBV9 to TRBJ2-7, with 8 bases aligning to TRBD2. The V and J ends lost 0 bases and 6 bases, in that order; junction bases with no gene match: 2. The V gene's germline CDR1 is SGDLS and CDR2 YYNGEE. This CDR3 has 13 residues. Here the CDR3 reads CASSVGAGGEQYV. CDR3 nucleotide sequence: TGTGCCAGCAGCGTAGGGGCGGGGGGCGAGCAGTACGTC.

This clonotype is medium-sized within its sample. The V gene is TRBV14, the J gene TRBJ1-5; D gene ambiguous. The CDR3 is made up of 14 amino acids. CDR1 SGHDN and CDR2 FVKESK come from the germline V gene. Trimming removed 1 base from V and 7 bases from J, with 11 bases in between. CDR3 sequence: CASSQVPGLQPQHF. The CDR3 coding sequence is TGTGCCAGCAGCCAAGTCCCGGGGTTGCAGCCCCAGCATTTT. The full variable domain, in which reference TRBV14 and TRBJ1-5 provide the parts outside the CDR3, is EAGVTQFPSHSVIEKGQTVTLRCDPISGHDNLYWYRRVMGKEIKFLLHFVKESKQDESGMPNNRFLAERTGGTYSTLKVQPAELEDSGVYFCASSQVPGLQPQHFGDGTRLSIL.

This clonotype was seen many times. The chain recombines TRBV9 with TRBJ2-3; possibly TRBD1 or TRBD2 for D (5 bases each). The ends were cut back, 4 bases at V and 8 bases at J, with 20 bases in the middle. Germline assignment: CDR1 SGDLS and CDR2 YYNGEE. The length of the CDR3 is 15 residues. As DNA, the CDR3 is TGTGCCAGCAGCCCAGAGGGACCTCAGACCCGTACGCAGTATTTT. It translates to CASSPEGPQTRTQYF.

This clonotype was seen repeatedly, ten times or more. This chain connects TRBV9 to TRBJ2-2; TRBD2 is a possible D gene (7 bases). From germline, CDR1 is SGDLS and CDR2 YYNGEE. This CDR3 has 18 residues. V dropped 0 bases and J dropped 0 bases, with 15 bases sitting between them. The CDR3 spells CASSVVGGGAANTGELFF. Written as DNA, the CDR3 is TGTGCCAGCAGCGTAGTTGGCGGGGGCGCAGCGAACACCGGGGAGCTGTTTTTT.

This clonotype was found a few times. This chain uses TRBV9 with TRBJ2-5; possibly TRBD1 for D (6 bases). Germline CDR1 SGDLS, CDR2 YYNGEE. Trimming pared 3 bases from V and 4 bases from J, leaving 16 bases between. The CDR3 runs to 15 residues. The CDR3 reads CASSDGDRLRETQYF. CDR3 in DNA: TGTGCCAGCAGCGACGGAGACAGGTTGAGAGAGACCCAGTACTTC.